This T cell receptor (beta chain) was sequenced in a study of T cell clones after liver transplantation. As for the study in general: TCRbeta sequencing after a pre-transplant mixed lymphocyte reaction identified graft-donor-reactive clones, later tracked in post-transplant blood. Study-wide results and limits: A significant post-transplant drop in circulating graft-donor-reactive CD4 TCRbeta sequences occurred in most of the 8 subjects.

Points on this clone: What it recognizes is unknown.

The repertoire was sequenced with immunoSEQ multiplex PCR; TCRdb's copy has only in-frame clones and lacks some. The sample records approximately 11,000 clones, about two thirds being singletons. Sample: CD4+ T cells from blood, taken around 2.5 years after liver transplant. This TCR was recovered from a human patient who received a liver transplant. Part of the T cells may come from the graft donor.

The CDR3 DNA is TGCGCCAGCAGCCAAGATCTGGTGCTAGCGGGTTCGGATACGCAGTATTTT. As protein: CASSQDLVLAGSDTQYF. The V and J genes are TRBV4-3 and TRBJ2-3; 8 bases agree with TRBD2. Per germline, CDR1 LGHNA and CDR2 YSLEER. The CDR3 consists of 17 residues. Unmatched junction bases numbered 11, after V lost 0 bases and J lost 6 bases.